The T cell receptor beta chain under discussion was sequenced for a study of cytomegalovirus exposure and HLA in healthy donors. Study-wide results and limits: It was reported that the classifier diagnosed cytomegalovirus status with high specificity and sensitivity in both the original and validation cohorts. One cluster of highly shared sequence variants probably arose as a sequencing artifact.

The CDR3 has 15 amino acids. V shed 2 bases and J 4 bases; nucleotides not matched to a gene: 1. Germline V gene data show CDR1 as MGHDK and CDR2 as SYGVNS. In regard to this clone: Its target is unknown.

A multiplex PCR was run with 60 Vbeta primers and 13 Jbeta primers. Sequencing used immunoSEQ multiplex PCR; TCRdb keeps in-frame clones, though not all of them. The table includes about 190,000 clones, 60% to 85% detected once. Material: PBMCs. The clonotype comes from a woman younger than 30 in good health and CMV-seronegative. The V call is TRBV25-1, the J call TRBJ2-7, with 14 bases fitting TRBD2. In nucleotides, the CDR3 is TGTGCCAGCAGTGAAGGGACTAGCGGGAGATACGAGCAGTACTTC. Its translation: CASSEGTSGRYEQYF.